This TCR beta chain is from a study of beta chain features in type 1 diabetes. The CDR3 runs 13 residues. V was cut by 1 base and J by 7 bases, with 10 bases left in between. The germline CDR1 and CDR2 sequences are SGHDN and FVKESK. This clone was counted a few times. Its antigen is not identified. Other DNA sequences in the same sample also yield this CDR3. The study reverse transcribed the entire isolated RNA, so it sequenced expressed TCRB transcripts. Assay used: immunoSEQ multiplex PCR; TCRdb lists only in-frame clones, some missing. The profile shows hundreds of thousands of clones, roughly 13% of them singletons. Study-wide findings and caveats: Moderate yet significant TCRB CDR3 shortening was seen in Type 1 diabetes patients in all four CD4+ subsets. Insertions at VDJ junctions were less frequent in type 1 diabetes patients. These patients also deleted more nucleotides at the same junctions. Patients and controls would be equally affected if PCR favored shorter templates. In the patient group, naive, central memory and Treg TCRB repertoires seemed more alike than in the healthy donor group.

This sequence was found in a man aged 18 to 29 with type 1 diabetes. V gene TRBV14 combines with J gene TRBJ1-2; the D is unclear. Specimen: naive CD4+ T cells from blood. The CDR3 DNA reads as TGTGCCAGCAGCCAAGTTTCAGGATCTGGCTACACCTTC. It is translated as CASSQVSGSGYTF.